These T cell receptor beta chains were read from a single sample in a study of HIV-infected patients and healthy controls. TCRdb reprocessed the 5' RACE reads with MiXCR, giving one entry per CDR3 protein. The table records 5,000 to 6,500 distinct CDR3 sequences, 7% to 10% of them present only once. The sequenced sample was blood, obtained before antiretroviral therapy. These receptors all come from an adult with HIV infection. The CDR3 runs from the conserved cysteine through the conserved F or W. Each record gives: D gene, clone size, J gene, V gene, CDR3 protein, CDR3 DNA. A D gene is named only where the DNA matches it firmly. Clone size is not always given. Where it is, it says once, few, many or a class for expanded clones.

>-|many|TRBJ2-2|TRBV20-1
CSASGRETGELFF
TGCAGTGCTAGCGGGAGAGAGACCGGGGAGCTGTTTTTT
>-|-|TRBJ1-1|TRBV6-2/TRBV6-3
CASSYSREGTEAFF
TGTGCCAGCAGTTACTCAAGGGAGGGAACTGAAGCTTTCTTT
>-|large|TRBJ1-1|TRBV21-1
CASTQKNGIWAFF
TGTGCCAGCACCCAAAAGAATGGGATTTGGGCTTTCTTT
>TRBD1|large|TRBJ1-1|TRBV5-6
CASSSGTGVYSYTEAFF
TGTGCCAGCAGCTCCGGGACAGGGGTTTACTCATACACTGAAGCTTTCTTT
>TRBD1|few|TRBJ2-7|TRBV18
CASSPPGTGIAIEQYF
TGTGCCAGCTCACCACCTGGGACAGGGATTGCTATCGAGCAGTACTTC
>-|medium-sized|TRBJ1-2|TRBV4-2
CASSQVGSDQINGYTF
TGTGCCAGCAGCCAAGTAGGGTCAGATCAAATTAATGGCTACACCTTC
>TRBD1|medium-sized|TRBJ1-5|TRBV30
CAWSTDRGRGQPQHF
TGTGCCTGGAGTACGGACAGGGGGCGAGGTCAGCCCCAGCATTTT
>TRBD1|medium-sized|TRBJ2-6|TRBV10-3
CAISVYRGLSGANVLTF
TGTGCCATCAGTGTGTACAGGGGGCTTTCTGGGGCCAACGTCCTGACTTTC
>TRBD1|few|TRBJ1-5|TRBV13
CASSLGGTGGSNQPQHF
TGTGCCAGCAGCTTGGGGGGGACAGGGGGGTCCAATCAGCCCCAGCATTTT
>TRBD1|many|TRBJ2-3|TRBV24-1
CATSKGQGFTDTQYF
TGTGCCACCAGTAAGGGACAGGGATTCACAGATACGCAGTATTTT
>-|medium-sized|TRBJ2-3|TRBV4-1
CASSHGDTQYF
TGCGCCAGCAGCCACGGAGATACGCAGTATTTT
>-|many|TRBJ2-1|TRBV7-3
CASSQGTYSYNEQFF
TGTGCCAGCAGCCAGGGGACCTACTCCTACAATGAGCAGTTCTTC
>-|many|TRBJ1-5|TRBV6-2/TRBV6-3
CASSYPPRADQPQHF
TGTGCCAGCAGTTACCCTCCGAGGGCGGATCAGCCCCAGCATTTT
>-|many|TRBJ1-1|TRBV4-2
CASSHIISGAAEAFF
TGTGCCAGCAGCCATATTATCTCGGGGGCGGCTGAAGCTTTCTTT
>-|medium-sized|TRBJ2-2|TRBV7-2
CASSWRGAGELFF
TGTGCCAGCAGCTGGAGGGGAGCCGGGGAGCTGTTTTTT
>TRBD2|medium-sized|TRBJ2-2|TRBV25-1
CASSLAGTGELFF
TGTGCCAGCAGTCTAGCGGGCACCGGGGAGCTGTTTTTT
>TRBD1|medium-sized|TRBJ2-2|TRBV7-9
CASSSSQGANTGELFF
TGTGCCAGCAGCTCCTCCCAGGGGGCGAACACCGGGGAGCTGTTTTTT
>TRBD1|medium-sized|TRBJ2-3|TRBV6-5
CASSLQGPRDTQYF
TGTGCCAGCAGCTTACAGGGGCCAAGGGATACGCAGTATTTT